This T cell receptor beta chain was captured by sequencing in a study of CD4+ T cells in melanoma. Notes on the study in general: In melanoma, neoantigen-specific CD4+ T cells reportedly differed in differentiation state.

The length of the CDR3 is 12 residues. V was shortened by 7 bases and J by 10 bases, with 14 bases between the two germline ends. Looked up from germline, CDR1 is SNHLY and CDR2 is FYNNEI. About this clone itself: The antigen is undetermined.

Only in-frame clones appear in the TCRdb table, and some are missing; sequencing was by immunoSEQ multiplex PCR. The data contain more than 90,000 clones, 92% of them singletons. V is TRBV2 and J is TRBJ2-1, with D tentatively TRBD2 (6 bases). Material for sequencing was peripheral blood. The clonotype originates from a human donor with melanoma. CDR3 DNA: TGTGCCAGCACGGGGGAGGTACGGGAGCAGTTCTTC. Its translation: CASTGEVREQFF.